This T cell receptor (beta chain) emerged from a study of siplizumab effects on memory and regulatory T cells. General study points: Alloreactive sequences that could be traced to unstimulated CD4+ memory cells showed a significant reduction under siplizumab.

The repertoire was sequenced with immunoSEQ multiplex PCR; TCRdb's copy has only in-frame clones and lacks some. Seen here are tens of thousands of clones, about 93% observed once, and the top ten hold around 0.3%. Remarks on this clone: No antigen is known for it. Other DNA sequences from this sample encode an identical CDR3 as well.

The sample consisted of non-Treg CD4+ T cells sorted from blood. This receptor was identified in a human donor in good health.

The CDR3 DNA is TGTGCCAGCAGCCGAGGGGAGACCCAGTACTTC. Protein sequence: CASSRGETQYF. V gene TRBV7-9 combines with J gene TRBJ2-5, with a tentative D call TRBD2 (5 bases). Trimming took 5 bases from V and 5 from J, leaving 6 bases between them. From germline, CDR1 is SEHNR and CDR2 FQNEAQ (reference sequence). The CDR3 has 11 amino acids.